This TCR beta chain was profiled in a study of beta chain features in type 1 diabetes. The sample holds a few counts of this clone. Its antigen is undetermined. The CDR3 spans 14 residues. With 5 bases removed from V and 4 bases from J, the gap between germline ends came to 12 bases. The germline CDR1 and CDR2 sequences are SGHNT and YYREEE (reference sequence). Of the isolated RNA, all was reverse transcribed, and so the sequenced material was expressed TCRB transcripts. Profiled with immunoSEQ multiplex PCR; TCRdb holds only in-frame clones, not every one. The repertoire holds just under 150,000 clones, with roughly an eighth as singletons. Study outcomes and limitations: TCRB CDR3s from Type 1 diabetes patients were moderately but significantly shorter in all four CD4+ subsets. The naive, central memory and Treg TCRB repertoires looked more alike in patients than they did in healthy donors.

The TCR was taken from a man between 18 and 35 years old with type 1 diabetes. Sequenced: central memory CD4+ T cells from blood. This rearrangement joins TRBV5-4 to TRBJ2-2; D might be TRBD2 (5 bases). The DNA for the CDR3 is TGTGCCAGCAGGGGCGGGTTTTCCACCGGGGAGCTGTTTTTT. This gives the protein CASRGGFSTGELFF.